The rows below give T cell receptor beta chains drawn from one sample of a study of blood T cell repertoires in COVID-19. Some clones are missing from TCRdb's copy, which holds only in-frame ones; the method was immunoSEQ multiplex PCR. The sample shows roughly 310,000 clones, about 88% of them seen only once. The material sequenced was PBMCs or T cells enriched from blood (not recorded which). The receptors here all came from a woman aged 40 to 50 who had recovered from COVID-19. The CDR3 runs from the conserved cysteine through the conserved F or W. Each record gives: V gene, J gene, clone size, D gene, CDR3 protein, CDR3 DNA. The D gene is left open where the match is weak. The size entry is marked missing in some rows and otherwise reads once, few, many or a size class.

v_gene: TRBV5-1
j_gene: TRBJ2-2
abundance: -
d_gene: -
CDR3aa: CASSLIWGANTGELFF
CDR3nt: TGCGCCAGCAGCTTGATCTGGGGAGCGAACACCGGGGAGCTGTTTTTT

v_gene: TRBV10-3
j_gene: TRBJ1-2
abundance: -
d_gene: -
CDR3aa: CAIRTAGDRIGGYTF
CDR3nt: TGTGCCATCAGAACCGCAGGGGATCGAATTGGTGGCTACACCTTC

v_gene: TRBV5-1
j_gene: TRBJ1-6
abundance: -
d_gene: -
CDR3aa: CASSLQGPGNSPLHF
CDR3nt: TGCGCCAGCAGCTTGCAGGGGCCGGGAAATTCACCCCTCCACTTT

v_gene: TRBV7-8
j_gene: TRBJ2-1
abundance: -
d_gene: -
CDR3aa: CASSPAQAEQFF
CDR3nt: TGTGCCAGCAGCCCGGCGCAGGCTGAGCAGTTCTTC

v_gene: TRBV29-1
j_gene: TRBJ1-5
abundance: -
d_gene: -
CDR3aa: CSVASFSSNQPQHF
CDR3nt: TGCAGCGTTGCCAGTTTCTCTAGCAATCAGCCCCAGCATTTT

v_gene: TRBV9
j_gene: TRBJ2-7
abundance: -
d_gene: TRBD1
CDR3aa: CASSRTGTGSYEQYF
CDR3nt: TGTGCCAGCAGCCGAACCGGGACAGGGTCCTACGAGCAGTACTTC

v_gene: TRBV6-1
j_gene: TRBJ2-1
abundance: -
d_gene: TRBD2
CDR3aa: CASSEIRSGGNEQFF
CDR3nt: TGTGCCAGCAGTGAAATTAGGTCGGGAGGCAATGAGCAGTTCTTC

v_gene: TRBV9
j_gene: TRBJ2-5
abundance: -
d_gene: -
CDR3aa: CASSVAARDETQYF
CDR3nt: TGTGCCAGCAGCGTAGCGGCGCGGGATGAGACCCAGTACTTC

v_gene: TRBV7-3
j_gene: TRBJ2-1
abundance: -
d_gene: -
CDR3aa: CASSLGAANAQFF
CDR3nt: TGTGCCAGCAGCTTAGGGGCGGCCAATGCGCAGTTCTTC

v_gene: TRBV5-1
j_gene: TRBJ2-5
abundance: once
d_gene: -
CDR3aa: CASSYGQAGRETQYF
CDR3nt: TGCGCCAGCAGCTATGGACAGGCGGGGCGGGAGACCCAGTACTTC

v_gene: TRBV5-4
j_gene: TRBJ2-5
abundance: -
d_gene: TRBD2
CDR3aa: CASSRIGRTSRSFQETQYF
CDR3nt: TGTGCCAGCAGCCGAATCGGCCGGACTAGCCGGTCCTTCCAAGAGACCCAGTACTTC

v_gene: TRBV18
j_gene: TRBJ1-1
abundance: -
d_gene: -
CDR3aa: CASSPQRSPTEAFF
CDR3nt: TGTGCCAGCTCCCCCCAAAGAAGCCCCACTGAAGCTTTCTTT

v_gene: TRBV19
j_gene: TRBJ1-2
abundance: -
d_gene: -
CDR3aa: CASRTHKGRRDYGYTF
CDR3nt: TGTGCCAGTAGGACTCATAAGGGGAGGAGGGACTATGGCTACACCTTC

v_gene: TRBV18
j_gene: TRBJ2-5
abundance: -
d_gene: -
CDR3aa: CASSSGVGETQYF
CDR3nt: TGTGCCAGCTCATCGGGGGTTGGGGAGACCCAGTACTTC

v_gene: TRBV27
j_gene: TRBJ1-1
abundance: -
d_gene: -
CDR3aa: CASSLREGRAFF
CDR3nt: TGTGCCAGCAGTTTAAGGGAGGGTCGGGCTTTCTTT

v_gene: TRBV6-6
j_gene: TRBJ1-2
abundance: -
d_gene: TRBD1
CDR3aa: CASTLGTGEGYTF
CDR3nt: TGTGCCAGCACTCTAGGGACAGGGGAAGGCTACACCTTC

v_gene: TRBV24-1
j_gene: TRBJ2-1
abundance: -
d_gene: TRBD1
CDR3aa: CATNGQGGNNEQFF
CDR3nt: TGTGCCACCAACGGACAGGGGGGCAACAATGAGCAGTTCTTC

v_gene: TRBV7-3
j_gene: TRBJ2-2
abundance: -
d_gene: TRBD2
CDR3aa: CASSFLAGGYTGELFF
CDR3nt: TGTGCCAGCAGCTTCCTAGCGGGGGGCTATACCGGGGAGCTGTTTTTT

v_gene: TRBV18
j_gene: TRBJ1-3
abundance: -
d_gene: -
CDR3aa: CASSQDMVAGGNTIYF
CDR3nt: TGTGCCAGCTCACAGGATATGGTTGCGGGCGGAAACACCATATATTTT

v_gene: TRBV10-3
j_gene: TRBJ1-3
abundance: -
d_gene: TRBD1
CDR3aa: CAISETLTGLGNTIYF
CDR3nt: TGTGCCATCAGTGAGACCCTGACAGGGCTTGGAAACACCATATATTTT

v_gene: TRBV19
j_gene: TRBJ1-2
abundance: -
d_gene: -
CDR3aa: CASSNRVSGYTF
CDR3nt: TGTGCCAGTAGTAACAGGGTTTCAGGCTACACCTTC

v_gene: TRBV9
j_gene: TRBJ1-2
abundance: -
d_gene: -
CDR3aa: CASSVASGFGYTF
CDR3nt: TGTGCCAGCAGCGTAGCTTCAGGGTTCGGCTACACCTTC

v_gene: TRBV7-2
j_gene: TRBJ2-1
abundance: -
d_gene: TRBD1
CDR3aa: CASSPGQAYNEQFF
CDR3nt: TGTGCCAGCAGCCCAGGACAGGCCTACAATGAGCAGTTCTTC

v_gene: TRBV6-1
j_gene: TRBJ1-2
abundance: -
d_gene: -
CDR3aa: CASSEWGQSNYGYTF
CDR3nt: TGTGCCAGCAGTGAATGGGGCCAGTCTAACTATGGCTACACCTTC

v_gene: TRBV28
j_gene: TRBJ1-2
abundance: -
d_gene: TRBD1
CDR3aa: CASRRSGQGFFNYGYTF
CDR3nt: TGTGCCAGCAGAAGGTCGGGACAGGGATTCTTTAACTATGGCTACACCTTC

v_gene: TRBV6-1
j_gene: TRBJ1-4
abundance: -
d_gene: -
CDR3aa: CASSEAGAYNEKLFF
CDR3nt: TGTGCCAGCAGTGAAGCTGGGGCGTATAATGAAAAACTGTTTTTT

v_gene: TRBV19
j_gene: TRBJ2-1
abundance: once
d_gene: -
CDR3aa: CASSIDLGTYNEQFF
CDR3nt: TGTGCCAGTAGTATAGATCTCGGGACCTACAATGAGCAGTTCTTC

v_gene: TRBV28
j_gene: TRBJ2-7
abundance: -
d_gene: TRBD1
CDR3aa: CASSPESTGGYEQYF
CDR3nt: TGTGCCAGCAGCCCTGAATCGACAGGGGGTTACGAGCAGTACTTC

v_gene: TRBV7-2
j_gene: TRBJ2-5
abundance: few
d_gene: TRBD2
CDR3aa: CASSSGLAGVWQETQYF
CDR3nt: TGTGCCAGCAGCTCGGGACTAGCGGGAGTATGGCAAGAGACCCAGTACTTC

v_gene: TRBV19
j_gene: TRBJ1-2
abundance: -
d_gene: -
CDR3aa: CASSPGDYGYTF
CDR3nt: TGTGCCAGTAGTCCAGGGGACTATGGCTACACCTTC

v_gene: TRBV19
j_gene: TRBJ1-2
abundance: -
d_gene: -
CDR3aa: CASSNPGGGGGYTF
CDR3nt: TGTGCCAGTAGTAACCCTGGAGGAGGCGGTGGCTACACCTTC

v_gene: TRBV7-9
j_gene: TRBJ1-6
abundance: -
d_gene: -
CDR3aa: CASSFINSPLHF
CDR3nt: TGTGCCAGCAGCTTTATTAATTCACCCCTCCACTTT

v_gene: TRBV9
j_gene: TRBJ2-3
abundance: -
d_gene: TRBD2
CDR3aa: CASSARRTSGGDTQYF
CDR3nt: TGTGCCAGCAGCGCCCGCCGGACTAGCGGAGGAGATACGCAGTATTTT

v_gene: TRBV3-1/TRBV3-2
j_gene: TRBJ2-7
abundance: -
d_gene: TRBD1
CDR3aa: CASGDRGQQYF
CDR3nt: TGTGCCAGCGGAGACAGGGGCCAGCAGTACTTC

v_gene: TRBV5-1
j_gene: TRBJ1-1
abundance: -
d_gene: -
CDR3aa: CASSLWDTDAEAFF
CDR3nt: TGCGCCAGCAGCCTCTGGGACACCGACGCTGAAGCTTTCTTT

v_gene: TRBV3-1/TRBV3-2
j_gene: TRBJ1-5
abundance: -
d_gene: TRBD1
CDR3aa: CASSQGDRGGFNQPQHF
CDR3nt: TGTGCCAGCAGCCAAGGGGACAGGGGCGGCTTTAATCAGCCCCAGCATTTT

v_gene: TRBV30
j_gene: TRBJ2-2
abundance: -
d_gene: TRBD2
CDR3aa: CAWRGRGGPLSGELFF
CDR3nt: TGTGCCTGGAGGGGGAGGGGAGGGCCCCTATCCGGGGAGCTGTTTTTT

v_gene: TRBV2
j_gene: TRBJ1-5
abundance: -
d_gene: -
CDR3aa: CASSWGQGGNQPQHF
CDR3nt: TGTGCCAGCAGCTGGGGACAAGGAGGTAATCAGCCCCAGCATTTT

v_gene: TRBV20-1
j_gene: TRBJ2-7
abundance: -
d_gene: TRBD2
CDR3aa: CSASTQLAGAYEQYF
CDR3nt: TGCAGTGCTAGTACCCAGCTAGCGGGAGCCTACGAGCAGTACTTC

v_gene: TRBV27
j_gene: TRBJ2-3
abundance: -
d_gene: TRBD1
CDR3aa: CASRPSRDRGADTQYF
CDR3nt: TGTGCCAGCAGGCCTTCCCGGGACAGGGGAGCAGATACGCAGTATTTT

v_gene: TRBV28
j_gene: TRBJ2-4
abundance: -
d_gene: TRBD1
CDR3aa: CASSLPGTVAKNIQYF
CDR3nt: TGTGCCAGCAGTTTACCCGGGACAGTAGCCAAAAACATTCAGTACTTC

v_gene: TRBV28
j_gene: TRBJ1-6
abundance: -
d_gene: -
CDR3aa: CASSEESPYNSPLHF
CDR3nt: TGTGCCAGCAGTGAGGAAAGTCCCTATAATTCACCCCTCCACTTT

v_gene: TRBV24-1
j_gene: TRBJ2-7
abundance: -
d_gene: TRBD1
CDR3aa: CATSDLLGWDSYEQYF
CDR3nt: TGTGCCACCAGTGATTTGCTAGGGTGGGACAGCTACGAGCAGTACTTC

v_gene: TRBV5-4
j_gene: TRBJ2-2
abundance: -
d_gene: TRBD2
CDR3aa: CASSTSIGTSGTGELFF
CDR3nt: TGTGCCAGCAGCACCTCCATCGGGACTAGCGGGACCGGGGAGCTGTTTTTT